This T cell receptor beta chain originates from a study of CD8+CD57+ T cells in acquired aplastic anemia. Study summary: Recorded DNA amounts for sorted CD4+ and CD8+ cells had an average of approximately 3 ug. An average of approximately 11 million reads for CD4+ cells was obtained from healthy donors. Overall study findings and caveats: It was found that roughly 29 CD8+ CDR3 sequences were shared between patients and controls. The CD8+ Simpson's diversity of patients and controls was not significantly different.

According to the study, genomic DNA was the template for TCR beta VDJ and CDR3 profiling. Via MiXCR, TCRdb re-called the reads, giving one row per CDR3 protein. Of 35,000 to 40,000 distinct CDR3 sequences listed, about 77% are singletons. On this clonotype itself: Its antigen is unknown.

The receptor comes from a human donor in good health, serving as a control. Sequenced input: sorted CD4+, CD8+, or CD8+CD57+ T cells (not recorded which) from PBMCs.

CDR3 loop: CASSLRQGLGQPQHF. CDR3 nucleotides: TGTGCCAGCAGCCTACGACAGGGGCTCGGCCAGCCCCAGCATTTT. V usage is TRBV11-3 and J usage is TRBJ1-5; 8 positions match TRBD1. CDR3 size: 15 residues. The V and J ends lost 5 bases and 7 bases, in that order; junction bases with no gene match: 10. CDR1 is SGHNT and CDR2 is YENEEA in the germline V gene. The whole variable domain, filled in from reference TRBV11-3 and TRBJ1-5, reads EAGVVQSPRYKIIEKKQPVAFWCNPISGHNTLYWYLQNLGQGPELLIRYENEEAVDDSQLPKDRFSAERLKGVDSTLKIQPAELGDSAVYLCASSLRQGLGQPQHFGDGTRLSIL.